This T cell receptor beta chain was observed in a study of CD8 T cells in Susac syndrome. V dropped 6 bases and J dropped 5; count of bases not matched to a gene: 12. CDR3 size: 15 residues. The germline CDR1 and CDR2 sequences are SEHNR and FQNEAQ (reference sequence). The RNA, roughly 0.5 to 1 ug, was put through reverse transcription using random hexamers. immunoSEQ multiplex PCR amplified TCR beta CDR3 across 54 Vbeta, 13 Jbeta. TCRdb analysed the immunoSEQ multiplex PCR reads with MiXCR anew, one entry per CDR3 protein. The sample has nearly 70,000 distinct CDR3 sequences, 85% to 95% seen once. Sample: CD8+ T cells from PBMCs. V is TRBV7-9 and J is TRBJ1-1; 7 nucleotides agree with TRBD1. The sequence was collected from a human donor in good health. The CDR3 bases are TGTGCCAGCAGTTTAACGGGACAGAAGAGGACTGAAGCTTTCTTT. Translation: CASSLTGQKRTEAFF. Looking up the rest from reference TRBV7-9 and TRBJ1-1 gives the full variable domain: DTGVSQNPRHKITKRGQNVTFRCDPISEHNRLYWYRQTLGQGPEFLTYFQNEAQLEKSRLLSDRFSAERPKGSFSTLEIQRTEQGDSAMYLCASSLTGQKRTEAFFGQGTRLTVV.